Listed below are T cell receptor beta chains from one sample, sequenced in a study of OX40 agonist ivuxolimab in advanced cancers. Assay: immunoSEQ multiplex PCR; the TCRdb copy retains only in-frame clones and omits some. The data show roughly 62,000 clones, with about 91% seen just once and 3.8% held by the top ten. The sequencing used CD4+ or CD8+ T cells sorted from blood, collected in a trial of the OX40 agonist ivuxolimab. The receptors originated from an adult with an advanced solid tumor such as melanoma, head and neck, liver or kidney cancer. The CDR3 runs from the conserved cysteine through the conserved F or W. The order of the fields is J gene, clone size, V gene, D gene, CDR3 DNA, CDR3 protein. D genes are given only for firm matches. For some rows the clone size is stated as once, few or many, or as a class when expanded; others skip it.

>TRBJ2-7|NA|TRBV27|TRBD1
TGTGCCAGCAGTCCCACAGGGGAGTCCTACGAGCAGTACTTC
CASSPTGESYEQYF
>TRBJ2-5|NA|TRBV11-2|NA
TGTGCCAGCAGCGTAATAGCCATTCAAGAGACCCAGTACTTC
CASSVIAIQETQYF
>TRBJ2-7|NA|TRBV19|NA
TGTGCCAGTAGTATGGGACTGGGGAACTACGAGCAGTACTTC
CASSMGLGNYEQYF
>TRBJ2-3|NA|TRBV13|TRBD1
TGTGCCAGCAGAGCACAGGGGGCCGCAGATACGCAGTATTTT
CASRAQGAADTQYF
>TRBJ1-4|NA|TRBV9|NA
TGTGCCAGCAGCGTAGCTACTGGGGACATACCGGATGAAAAACTGTTTTTT
CASSVATGDIPDEKLFF
>TRBJ2-1|NA|TRBV6-5|TRBD1
TGTGCCAGCAGTTACCGACAGGGGACAAAGGACAATGAGCAGTTCTTC
CASSYRQGTKDNEQFF
>TRBJ2-3|NA|TRBV27|NA
TGTGCCAGCAGCCCAGTGGGGCCAGATACGCAGTATTTT
CASSPVGPDTQYF
>TRBJ2-7|NA|TRBV28|TRBD2
TGTGCCAGCAAGCAGCGGGGGGGGCTCGAGCAGTACTTC
CASKQRGGLEQYF
>TRBJ2-1|NA|TRBV7-4|NA
TGTGCCAGCAGCTTAGGGACTTACTCCTACAATGAGCAGTTCTTC
CASSLGTYSYNEQFF
>TRBJ2-5|NA|TRBV4-1|TRBD1
TGCGCCAGCAGCCAAGAAGGGGACAGGGGAGAGACCCAGTACTTC
CASSQEGDRGETQYF
>TRBJ2-7|NA|TRBV5-5|NA
TGTGCCAGCAGCGACAGGAACTCCTACGAGCAGTACTTC
CASSDRNSYEQYF
>TRBJ1-1|NA|TRBV30|TRBD1
TGTGCCTGGAGTACCGGGACAGGAAATTATGCTTTCTTT
CAWSTGTGNYAFF
>TRBJ2-1|NA|TRBV4-3|TRBD2
TGCGCCAGCAGCCACGAATCTAGCGGCGTATACAATGAGCAGTTCTTC
CASSHESSGVYNEQFF
>TRBJ2-5|NA|TRBV7-2|TRBD2
TGTGCCAGCAGCTTAGCGGGAGGGATCCAAGAGACCCAGTACTTC
CASSLAGGIQETQYF
>TRBJ2-1|NA|TRBV7-2|TRBD2
TGTGCCAGCAGTCGGACTAGCGGAGATTACAATGAGCAGTTCTTC
CASSRTSGDYNEQFF
>TRBJ1-2|NA|TRBV5-6|TRBD1
TGTGCCAGCAGCTCCGCCAGGCGGGACAGGGGCTTGGGCTACACCTTC
CASSSARRDRGLGYTF
>TRBJ1-2|NA|TRBV7-9|TRBD1
TGTGCCAGCAGCGAGGGACAGGGGACCACCTATGGCTACACCTTC
CASSEGQGTTYGYTF
>TRBJ1-4|NA|TRBV4-1|NA
TGCGCCAGCAGCCAAGATGGGGGGGGGAATGAAAAACTGTTTTTT
CASSQDGGGNEKLFF
>TRBJ1-5|NA|TRBV13|TRBD1
TGTGCCAGCAGCTTAAAGGTTTCGGAGGACAGGGGGCTTCAGCCCCAGCATTTT
CASSLKVSEDRGLQPQHF
>TRBJ2-7|once|TRBV20-1|NA
TGCAGTGCTAGACCCTACTACGAGCAGTACTTC
CSARPYYEQYF
>TRBJ1-5|NA|TRBV28|TRBD1
TGTGCCAGCAGTTCGTCTCTCAGGGGGCGGGAGCAGCCCCAGCATTTT
CASSSSLRGREQPQHF
>TRBJ1-1|once|TRBV5-6|TRBD1
TGTGCCAGCAGCTTGGCGACAGGGCTCACTGAAGCTTTCTTT
CASSLATGLTEAFF
>TRBJ2-6|NA|TRBV9|NA
TGTGCCAGCAGCTTCACGGGACGGAGCTCTGGGGCCAACGTCCTGACTTTC
CASSFTGRSSGANVLTF
>TRBJ2-1|NA|TRBV19|NA
TGTGCCAGTAGCGGCCGCTACAATGAGCAGTTCTTC
CASSGRYNEQFF
>TRBJ2-1|NA|TRBV2|NA
TGTGCCAGCAGGGTAGATGGGGGCTCCTACAATGAGCAGTTCTTC
CASRVDGGSYNEQFF
>TRBJ2-7|NA|TRBV9|NA
TGTGCCAGCAGCGTAGGTGGGGGAGCCTACGAGCAGTACTTC
CASSVGGGAYEQYF
>TRBJ2-2|NA|TRBV7-8|NA
TGTGCCAGCAGCTTGCGGGGGCTAGTTAGCGGGGAGCTGTTTTTT
CASSLRGLVSGELFF
>TRBJ1-1|NA|TRBV7-2|NA
TGTGCCAGCAGCGCCTACTGGACGGCGAACACTGAAGCTTTCTTT
CASSAYWTANTEAFF
>TRBJ1-3|NA|TRBV4-3|NA
TGCGCCAGCAGCCAAGTTTGGTCCTCTGGAAACACCATATATTTT
CASSQVWSSGNTIYF
>TRBJ2-5|NA|TRBV19|TRBD2
TGTGCCAGTAGTACGTTAGCGGGAGGGCCGGGAGAGACCCAGTACTTC
CASSTLAGGPGETQYF
>TRBJ2-7|NA|TRBV5-6|NA
TGTGCCAGCAGCTTGGCGGAGGCGGACGAGCAGTACTTC
CASSLAEADEQYF
>TRBJ1-1|few|TRBV21-1|NA
TGTGCCAGCAGCAAAGAGACGAGGTACACTGAAGCTTTCTTT
CASSKETRYTEAFF
>TRBJ2-3|NA|TRBV7-9|NA
TGTGCCAGCAGCTTAGCAGCAGCAGGCCTCACAGATACGCAGTATTTT
CASSLAAAGLTDTQYF
>TRBJ2-7|NA|TRBV6-5|NA
TGTGCCAGCAGGGACCGGGACCACACCTACGAGCAGTACTTC
CASRDRDHTYEQYF
>TRBJ1-5|NA|TRBV5-6|NA
TGTGCCAGCAGCTTGGGAGGGTTCTATCAGCCCCAGCATTTT
CASSLGGFYQPQHF
>TRBJ2-1|NA|TRBV27|NA
TGTGCCAGCAGTTGGGCGGTGTCCTACAATGAGCAGTTCTTC
CASSWAVSYNEQFF
>TRBJ2-7|NA|TRBV4-1|TRBD2
TGCGCCAGCAGCCCCTTCGCTAGCGGGAGCTCCTACGAGCAGTACTTC
CASSPFASGSSYEQYF
>TRBJ2-1|NA|TRBV15|NA
TGTGCCACCACCCTCGAGCATTACAATGAGCAGTTCTTC
CATTLEHYNEQFF
>TRBJ2-3|NA|TRBV7-2|TRBD2
TGTGCCAGCAGCTTAGTGGGCGGGAGGGCAGATACGCAGTATTTT
CASSLVGGRADTQYF
>TRBJ2-7|NA|TRBV4-3|NA
TGCGCCAGCAGCCAAGAACGTGCAGGGGGAGGGGGCGCTGGCTACGAGCAGTACTTC
CASSQERAGGGGAGYEQYF
>TRBJ2-7|few|TRBV15|TRBD1
TGTGCCACCAGCCTGGACAGGGTGGGCGAGCAGTACTTC
CATSLDRVGEQYF
>TRBJ1-2|NA|TRBV4-1|NA
TGCGCCAGCAGCCAAGCCGGGGGCTATGGCTACACCTTC
CASSQAGGYGYTF
>TRBJ2-3|NA|TRBV28|NA
TGTGCCAGCAGTGGGGGAACGGAAAGCACAGATACGCAGTATTTT
CASSGGTESTDTQYF
>TRBJ2-2|NA|TRBV11-2|NA
TGTGCCAGCAGCTTAGAGATAGGGATGGTCACCGGGGAGCTGTTTTTT
CASSLEIGMVTGELFF
>TRBJ2-2|NA|TRBV4-1|TRBD2
TGCGCCAGCAGCCAAGAACAGGGACTAGCGGGAGTGTACGGGGAGCTGTTTTTT
CASSQEQGLAGVYGELFF
>TRBJ2-2|NA|TRBV7-6|TRBD2
TGTGCCAGCAGCTTAGTAGGAGCGGGAGACCACACCGGGGAGCTGTTTTTT
CASSLVGAGDHTGELFF
>TRBJ2-7|NA|TRBV7-9|NA
TGTGCCACCGTGGAGTCCTACGAGCAGTACTTC
CATVESYEQYF
>TRBJ2-7|NA|TRBV7-8|TRBD1
TGTGCCAGCAGCTTAGGCATCGACAGGGGGAGGGGCGAGCAGTACTTC
CASSLGIDRGRGEQYF
>TRBJ2-5|NA|TRBV10-2|TRBD2
TGCGCCAGCAGTGAGTTCGTGGGGGAGGGCCCTCGAGAGACCCAGTACTTC
CASSEFVGEGPRETQYF
>TRBJ2-1|NA|TRBV11-3|TRBD1
TGTGCCAGCAGCTTAGGGACAGGGGGCGTCTTGGTGGGAAACAATGAGCAGTTCTTC
CASSLGTGGVLVGNNEQFF
>TRBJ2-5|NA|TRBV6-5|TRBD2
TGTGCCAGCAGCAACACCGGGACTAGCGGCGGAACCCAGTACTTC
CASSNTGTSGGTQYF